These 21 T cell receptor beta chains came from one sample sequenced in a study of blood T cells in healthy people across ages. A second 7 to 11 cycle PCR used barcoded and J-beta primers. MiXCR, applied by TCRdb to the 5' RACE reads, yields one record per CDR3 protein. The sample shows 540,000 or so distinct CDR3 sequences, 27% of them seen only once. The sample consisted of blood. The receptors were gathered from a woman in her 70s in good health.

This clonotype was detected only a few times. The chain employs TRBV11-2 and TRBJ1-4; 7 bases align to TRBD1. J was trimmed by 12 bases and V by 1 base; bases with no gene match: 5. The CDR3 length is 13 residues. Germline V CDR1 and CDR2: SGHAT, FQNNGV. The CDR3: CASSLGPGGQLFF. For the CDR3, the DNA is TGTGCCAGCAGCTTAGGACCAGGGGGGCAACTGTTTTTT.

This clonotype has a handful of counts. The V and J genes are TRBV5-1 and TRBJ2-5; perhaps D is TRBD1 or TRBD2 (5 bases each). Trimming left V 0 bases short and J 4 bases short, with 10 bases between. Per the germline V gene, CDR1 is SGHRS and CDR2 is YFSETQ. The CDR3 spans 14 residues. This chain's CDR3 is CASSLVGVGETQYF. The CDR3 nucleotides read TGCGCCAGCAGCTTGGTGGGGGTAGGAGAGACCCAGTACTTC. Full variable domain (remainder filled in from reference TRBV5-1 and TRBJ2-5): KAGVTQTPRYLIKTRGQQVTLSCSPISGHRSVSWYQQTPGQGLQFLFEYFSETQRNKGNFPGRFSGRQFSNSRSEMNVSTLELGDSALYLCASSLVGVGETQYFGPGTRLLVL.

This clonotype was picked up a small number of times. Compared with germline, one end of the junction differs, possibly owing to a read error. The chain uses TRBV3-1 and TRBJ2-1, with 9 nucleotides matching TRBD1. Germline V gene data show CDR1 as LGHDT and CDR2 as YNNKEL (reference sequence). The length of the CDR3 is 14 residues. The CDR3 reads CASTQGGQGYEQFF. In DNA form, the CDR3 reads TGTGCCAGCACCCAAGGGGGACAGGGATATGAGCAGTTCTTC.

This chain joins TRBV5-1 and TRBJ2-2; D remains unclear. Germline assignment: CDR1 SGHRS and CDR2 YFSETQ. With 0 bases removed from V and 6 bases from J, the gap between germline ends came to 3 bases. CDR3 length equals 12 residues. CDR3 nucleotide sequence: TGCGCCAGCAGCTTGGACCCCGGGGAGCTGTTTTTT. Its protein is CASSLDPGELFF.

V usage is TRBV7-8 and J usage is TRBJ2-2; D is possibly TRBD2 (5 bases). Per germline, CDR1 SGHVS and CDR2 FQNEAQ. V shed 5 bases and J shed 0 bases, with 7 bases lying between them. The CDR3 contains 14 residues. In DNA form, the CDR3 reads TGTGCCAGCAGCCAGGACTCGAACACCGGGGAGCTGTTTTTT. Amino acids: CASSQDSNTGELFF.

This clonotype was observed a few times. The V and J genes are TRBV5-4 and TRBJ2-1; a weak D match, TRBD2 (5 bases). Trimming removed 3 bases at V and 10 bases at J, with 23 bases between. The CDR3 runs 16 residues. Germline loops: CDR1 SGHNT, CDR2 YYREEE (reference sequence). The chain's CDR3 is CASSSSLSISLKEQFF. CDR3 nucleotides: TGTGCCAGCAGCTCTAGCCTGTCCATCAGCCTAAAGGAGCAGTTCTTC.

Here the CDR3 reads CASSLGPTGEQYF. Here the CDR3 DNA reads TGTGCCAGCAGCCTAGGACCAACAGGCGAGCAGTACTTC. The chain links TRBV3-1 to TRBJ2-7; D is possibly TRBD1 (5 bases). CDR3 length: 13 residues. Between the trimmed V and J ends, which lost 4 bases and 6 bases, there was a span of 13 bases. Germline assignment: CDR1 LGHDT and CDR2 YNNKEL (reference sequence).

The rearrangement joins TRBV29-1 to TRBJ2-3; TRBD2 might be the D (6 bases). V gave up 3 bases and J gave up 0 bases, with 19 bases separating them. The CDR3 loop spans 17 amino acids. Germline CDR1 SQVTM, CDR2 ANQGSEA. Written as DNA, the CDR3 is TGCAGCGTTGAGGCATACCCGGGACTCCTAAGCACAGATACGCAGTATTTT. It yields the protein CSVEAYPGLLSTDTQYF.

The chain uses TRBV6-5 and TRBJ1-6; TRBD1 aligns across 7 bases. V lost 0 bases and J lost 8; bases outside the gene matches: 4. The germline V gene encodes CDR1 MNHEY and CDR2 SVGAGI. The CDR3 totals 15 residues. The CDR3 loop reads CASSYSTGSDSPLHF. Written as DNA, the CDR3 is TGTGCCAGCAGTTACTCGACAGGGAGTGATTCACCCCTCCACTTT.

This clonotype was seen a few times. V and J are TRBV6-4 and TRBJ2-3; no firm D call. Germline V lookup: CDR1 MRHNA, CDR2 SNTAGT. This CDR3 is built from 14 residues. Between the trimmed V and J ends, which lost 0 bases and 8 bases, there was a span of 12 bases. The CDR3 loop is CASSDSKGPRTQYF. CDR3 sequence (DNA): TGTGCCAGCAGTGACTCAAAGGGCCCCCGTACGCAGTATTTT.

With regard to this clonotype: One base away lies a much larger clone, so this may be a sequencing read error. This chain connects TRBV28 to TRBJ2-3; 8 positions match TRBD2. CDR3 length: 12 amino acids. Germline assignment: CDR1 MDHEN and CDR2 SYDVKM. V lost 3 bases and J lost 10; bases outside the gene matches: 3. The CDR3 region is CASSFISGAQYF. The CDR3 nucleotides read TGTGCCAGCAGTTTCATTAGCGGGGCGCAGTATTTT.

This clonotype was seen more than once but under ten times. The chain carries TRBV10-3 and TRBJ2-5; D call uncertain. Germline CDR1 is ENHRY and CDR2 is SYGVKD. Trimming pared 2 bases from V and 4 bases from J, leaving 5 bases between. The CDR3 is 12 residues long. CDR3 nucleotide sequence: TGTGCCATCAGTGAGCAGCGAGAGACCCAGTACTTC. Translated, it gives CAISEQRETQYF.

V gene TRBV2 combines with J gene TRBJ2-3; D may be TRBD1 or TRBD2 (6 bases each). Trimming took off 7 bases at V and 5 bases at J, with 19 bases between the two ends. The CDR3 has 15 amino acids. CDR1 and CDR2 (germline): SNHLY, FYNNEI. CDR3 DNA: TGTGCCAGCAAGGGAGGACAGAACCTACAAGATACGCAGTATTTT. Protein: CASKGGQNLQDTQYF.

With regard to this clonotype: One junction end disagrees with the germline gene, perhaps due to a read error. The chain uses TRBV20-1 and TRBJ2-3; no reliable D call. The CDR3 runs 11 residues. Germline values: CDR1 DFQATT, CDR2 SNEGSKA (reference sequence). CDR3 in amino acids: CSASSRDTQYF. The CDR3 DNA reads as TGCAGTGCTAGTAGCAGAGATACGCAGTATTTT.

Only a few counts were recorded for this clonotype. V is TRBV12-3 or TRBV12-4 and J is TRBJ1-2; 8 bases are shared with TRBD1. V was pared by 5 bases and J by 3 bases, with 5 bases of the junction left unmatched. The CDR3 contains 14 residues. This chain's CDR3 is CASSGQGADYGYTF. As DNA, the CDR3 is TGTGCCAGCAGTGGGCAGGGGGCGGACTATGGCTACACCTTC.

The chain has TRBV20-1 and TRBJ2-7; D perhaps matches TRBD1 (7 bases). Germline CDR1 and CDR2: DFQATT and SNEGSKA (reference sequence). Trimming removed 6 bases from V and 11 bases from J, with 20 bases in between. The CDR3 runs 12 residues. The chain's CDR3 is CSAQTGTGGEYF. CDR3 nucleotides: TGCAGTGCCCAGACAGGGACCGGCGGGGAGTACTTC.

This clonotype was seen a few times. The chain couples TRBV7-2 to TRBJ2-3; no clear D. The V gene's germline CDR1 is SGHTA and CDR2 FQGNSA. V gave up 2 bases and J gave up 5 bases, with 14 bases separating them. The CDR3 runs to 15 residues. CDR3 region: CASSLNYLSIDTQYF. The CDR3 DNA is TGTGCCAGCAGCTTAAACTATCTTAGTATAGATACGCAGTATTTT. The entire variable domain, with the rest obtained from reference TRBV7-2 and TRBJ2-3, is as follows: GAGVSQSPSNKVTEKGKDVELRCDPISGHTALYWYRQSLGQGLEFLIYFQGNSAPDKSGLPSDRFSAERTGGSVSTLTIQRTQQEDSAVYLCASSLNYLSIDTQYFGPGTRLTVL.

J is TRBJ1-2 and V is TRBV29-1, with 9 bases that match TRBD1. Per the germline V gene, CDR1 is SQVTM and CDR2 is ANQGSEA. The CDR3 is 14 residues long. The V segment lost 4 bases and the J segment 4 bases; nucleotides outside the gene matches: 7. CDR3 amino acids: CSVVYKTGGYGYTF. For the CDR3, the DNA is TGCAGCGTTGTTTATAAGACAGGGGGCTATGGCTACACCTTC.

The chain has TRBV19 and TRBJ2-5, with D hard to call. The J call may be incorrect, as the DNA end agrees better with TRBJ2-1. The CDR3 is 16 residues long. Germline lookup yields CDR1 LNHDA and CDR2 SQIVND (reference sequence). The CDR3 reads CASSILGATPWDEQFF. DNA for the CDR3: TGTGCCAGTAGTATCCTTGGCGCGACTCCGTGGGATGAGCAGTTCTTC.

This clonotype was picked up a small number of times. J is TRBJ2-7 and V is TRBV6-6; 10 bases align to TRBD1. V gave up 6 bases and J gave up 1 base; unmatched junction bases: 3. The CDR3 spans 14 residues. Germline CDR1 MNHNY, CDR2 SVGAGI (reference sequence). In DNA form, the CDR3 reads TGTGCCAGCAGGGGGACAGGGGAATCCTACGAGCAGTACTTC. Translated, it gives CASRGTGESYEQYF.

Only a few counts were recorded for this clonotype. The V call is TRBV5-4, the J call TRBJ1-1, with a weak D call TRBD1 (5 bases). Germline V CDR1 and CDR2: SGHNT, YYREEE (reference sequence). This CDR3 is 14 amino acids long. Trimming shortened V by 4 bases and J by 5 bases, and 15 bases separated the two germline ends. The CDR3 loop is CASSLGAGITEAFF. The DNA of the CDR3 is TGTGCCAGCAGCCTAGGGGCAGGCATAACTGAAGCTTTCTTT.